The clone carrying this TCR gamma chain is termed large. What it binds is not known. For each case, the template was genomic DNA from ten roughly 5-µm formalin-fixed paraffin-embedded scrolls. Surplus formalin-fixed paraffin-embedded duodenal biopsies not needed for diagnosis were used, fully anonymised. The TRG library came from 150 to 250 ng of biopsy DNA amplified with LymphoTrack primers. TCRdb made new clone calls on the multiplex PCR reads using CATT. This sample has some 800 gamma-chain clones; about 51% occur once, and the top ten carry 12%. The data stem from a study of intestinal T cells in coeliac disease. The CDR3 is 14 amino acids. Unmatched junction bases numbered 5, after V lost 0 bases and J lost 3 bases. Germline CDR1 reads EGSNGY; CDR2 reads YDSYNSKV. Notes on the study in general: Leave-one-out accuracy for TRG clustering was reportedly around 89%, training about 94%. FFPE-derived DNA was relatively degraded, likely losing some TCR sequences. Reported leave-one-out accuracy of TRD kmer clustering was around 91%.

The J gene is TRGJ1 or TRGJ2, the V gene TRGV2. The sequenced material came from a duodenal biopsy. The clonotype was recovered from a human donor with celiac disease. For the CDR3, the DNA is TGTGCCACCTGGGACGGGCCCTTTTATTATAAGAAACTCTTT. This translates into CATWDGPFYYKKLF.